This TCR beta chain is from a study of CD8 T cells in Susac syndrome. Study details: The Susac syndrome patients were therapy-naive, on corticosteroids, or on intravenous immunoglobulin alone at blood draw. Study observations and caveats: Susac syndrome CD8+ repertoires were clonally expanded, most strongly in CD8+ TEMRA cells.

Random-hexamer reverse transcription was applied to about 0.5 to 1 ug RNA. One entry per CDR3 protein, called by TCRdb with MiXCR from the immunoSEQ multiplex PCR reads. The data hold about 130,000 distinct CDR3 sequences, with around 94% observed a single time. Susac syndrome patients met recently defined diagnostic criteria for definite or probable disease. Comment on this clonotype: As yet, its antigen is unknown.

CDR1 and CDR2 from the germline V gene are DFQATT and SNEGSKA (reference sequence). V was cut by 3 bases and J by 5 bases, with 11 bases left in between. The CDR3 totals 12 residues. The chain recombines TRBV20-1 with TRBJ2-7, with D tentatively TRBD2 (5 bases). The sequencing sample was made of CD8+ T cells from PBMCs. The receptor was derived from a human donor with Susac syndrome. DNA of the CDR3: TGCAGTGCTAGGGAGGACGGGCACGAGCAGTACTTC. This gives the protein CSAREDGHEQYF.